This is a list of T cell receptor beta chains from one sample in a study of cytomegalovirus exposure and HLA in healthy donors. This table comes from immunoSEQ multiplex PCR, and its TCRdb copy is limited to in-frame clones, with some not included. In the table there are roughly 130,000 clones, around 70% of which are singletons. The sample consisted of PBMCs. Receptors originate from a woman between 40 and 55 years old in good health and CMV-seropositive. CDR3s include the opening cysteine and the closing phenylalanine or tryptophan.

V	J	CDR3
TRBV27	TRBJ2-1	CASRMPGLAVHNEQFF
TRBV5-4	TRBJ2-1	CASSFGTSGYNEQFF
TRBV13	TRBJ1-1	CASSPESNTEAFF
TRBV7-2	TRBJ2-3	CASSAGRNTDTQYF
TRBV18	TRBJ1-2	CASSPTTGGNYGYTF
TRBV7-3	TRBJ1-1	CASSSNTLRDTEAFF
TRBV5-6	TRBJ1-5	CASSAQGIEPQHF
TRBV18	TRBJ2-7	CATGTGDTSSYEQYF
TRBV11-3	TRBJ2-3	CASSLTSSTDTQYF
TRBV19	TRBJ1-2	CASSFSTQEYYGYTF
TRBV6-6	TRBJ1-1	CASSSLPGQGNTEAFF
TRBV27	TRBJ2-3	CASSSRERFFTDTQYF
TRBV19	TRBJ2-2	CATHKRQGTGTGELFF
TRBV7-2	TRBJ1-2	CASSSNRDATFGYTF
TRBV2	TRBJ2-7	CASSQQGAMAYEQYF
TRBV11-2	TRBJ1-4	CASSIGTGKINEKLFF
TRBV5-1	TRBJ2-7	CASSEAGGRLSYEQYF
TRBV28	TRBJ2-7	CASYAGGPPYEQYF
TRBV5-1	TRBJ2-5	CASSPAGVRETQYF
TRBV7-9	TRBJ1-1	CASSLGGRVGAFF
TRBV5-1	NA	CASSLDRYEQYF
TRBV6-1	TRBJ1-6	CASITGQANSPLHF
TRBV28	TRBJ2-3	CASSFDGGPLPSTDTQYF
TRBV5-1	TRBJ2-2	CASSRPGGNTGELFF
TRBV18	NA	CASSRSGGRNYEQYF
TRBV28	TRBJ2-7	CASSIGSGTGSYEQYF
TRBV4-1	TRBJ2-3	CASSQSGGRGSDTQYF
TRBV29-1	TRBJ2-3	CSVVGTSSSPDTQYF
TRBV7-9	TRBJ1-1	CASSTTRVSDTEAFF
TRBV5-1	TRBJ2-7	CASSLTGNYEQYF
TRBV7-7	TRBJ1-4	CASSPGTVATNEKLFF
TRBV19	TRBJ2-1	CASSPGQGEFF
TRBV2	TRBJ2-5	CASSGPIQETQYF
TRBV7-9	TRBJ2-1	CASSLSTSAYNEQFF
TRBV5-4	TRBJ1-3	CASSSTGYGNTIYF
TRBV4-3	TRBJ1-2	CASSPREHYPYGYTF
TRBV6-5	TRBJ1-1	CASSYDRVRTEAFF
TRBV7-2	TRBJ2-2	CASSLEDRVGTGELFF
TRBV27	TRBJ2-2	CASSYGGPGTGELFF
TRBV29-1	TRBJ2-7	CSVGTSGIGEQYF
TRBV28	TRBJ1-5	CASSLTTGSYSNQPQHF
TRBV9	TRBJ1-1	CASSQYQTANTEAFF
TRBV18	TRBJ1-1	CASSPLRQGSGGNTEAFF